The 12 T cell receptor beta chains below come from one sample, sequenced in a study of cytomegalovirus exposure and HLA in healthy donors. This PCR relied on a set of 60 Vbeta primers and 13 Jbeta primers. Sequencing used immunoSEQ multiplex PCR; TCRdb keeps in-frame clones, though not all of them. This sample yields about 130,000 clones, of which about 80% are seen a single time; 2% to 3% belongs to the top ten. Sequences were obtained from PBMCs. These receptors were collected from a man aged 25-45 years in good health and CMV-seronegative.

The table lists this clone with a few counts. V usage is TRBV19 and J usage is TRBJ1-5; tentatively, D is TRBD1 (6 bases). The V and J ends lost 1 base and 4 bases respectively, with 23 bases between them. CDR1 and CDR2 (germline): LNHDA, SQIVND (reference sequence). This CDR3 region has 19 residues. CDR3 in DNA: TGTGCCAGTAGTATAGGAGTTGGCTCCGTGGACAGAAAAAATCAGCCCCAGCATTTT. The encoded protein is CASSIGVGSVDRKNQPQHF.

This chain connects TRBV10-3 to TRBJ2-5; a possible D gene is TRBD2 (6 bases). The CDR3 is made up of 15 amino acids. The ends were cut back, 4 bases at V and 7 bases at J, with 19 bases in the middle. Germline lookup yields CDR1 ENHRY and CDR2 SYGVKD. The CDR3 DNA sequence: TGTGCCATCAGTGTTTCTAGCGAGAGTTCAGGGACCCAGTACTTC. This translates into CAISVSSESSGTQYF.

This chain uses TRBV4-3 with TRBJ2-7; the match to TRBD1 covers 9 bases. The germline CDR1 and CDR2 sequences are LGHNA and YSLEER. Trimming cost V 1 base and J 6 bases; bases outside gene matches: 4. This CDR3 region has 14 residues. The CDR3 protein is CASSQAYRGREQYF. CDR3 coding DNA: TGCGCCAGCAGCCAAGCCTACAGGGGGCGCGAGCAGTACTTC.

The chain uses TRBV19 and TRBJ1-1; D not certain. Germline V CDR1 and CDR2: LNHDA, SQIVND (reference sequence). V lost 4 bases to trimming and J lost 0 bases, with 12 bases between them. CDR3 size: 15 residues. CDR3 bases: TGTGCCAGTAGTACCCCACAGCTATTGAACACTGAAGCTTTCTTT. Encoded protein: CASSTPQLLNTEAFF.

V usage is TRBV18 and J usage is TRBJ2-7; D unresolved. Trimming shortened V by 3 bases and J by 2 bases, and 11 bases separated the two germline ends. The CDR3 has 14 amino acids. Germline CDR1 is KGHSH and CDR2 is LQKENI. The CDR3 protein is CASSPRVLPYEQYF. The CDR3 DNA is TGTGCCAGCTCACCGAGAGTTCTTCCCTACGAGCAGTACTTC.

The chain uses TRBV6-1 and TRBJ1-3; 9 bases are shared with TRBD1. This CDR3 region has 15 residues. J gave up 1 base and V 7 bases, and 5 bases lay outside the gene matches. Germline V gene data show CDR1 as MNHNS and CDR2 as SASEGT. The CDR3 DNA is TGTGCCAGCAAAACCGGGACAGGGTCTGGAAACACCATATATTTT. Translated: CASKTGTGSGNTIYF.

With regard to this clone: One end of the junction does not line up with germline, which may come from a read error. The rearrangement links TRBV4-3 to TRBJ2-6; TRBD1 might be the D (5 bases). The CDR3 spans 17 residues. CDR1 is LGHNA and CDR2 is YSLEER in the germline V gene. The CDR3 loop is CASSQGGGNSGANVPTF. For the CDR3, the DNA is TGCGCCAGCAGCCAAGGTGGTGGTAACTCTGGGGCCAACGTCCCGACTTTC.

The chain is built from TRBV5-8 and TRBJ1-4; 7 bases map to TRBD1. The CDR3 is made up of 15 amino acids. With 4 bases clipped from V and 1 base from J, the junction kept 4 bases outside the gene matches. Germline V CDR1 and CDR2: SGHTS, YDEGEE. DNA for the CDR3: TGTGCCAGCAGCAGGTCAGGGGGAACTAATGAAAAACTGTTTTTT. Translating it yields CASSRSGGTNEKLFF. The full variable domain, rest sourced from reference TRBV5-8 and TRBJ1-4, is EAGVTQSPTHLIKTRGQQATLRCSPISGHTSVYWYQQALGLGLQFLLWYDEGEERNRGNFPPRFSGRQFPNYSSELNVNALELEDSALYLCASSRSGGTNEKLFFGSGTQLSVL.

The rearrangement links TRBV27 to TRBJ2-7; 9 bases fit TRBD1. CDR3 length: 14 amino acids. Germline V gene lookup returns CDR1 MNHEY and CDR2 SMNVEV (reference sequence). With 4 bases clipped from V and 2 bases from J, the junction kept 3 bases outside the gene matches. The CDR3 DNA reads TGTGCCAGCAGTTCTGGGACAGGGCCCTACGAGCAGTACTTC. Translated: CASSSGTGPYEQYF.

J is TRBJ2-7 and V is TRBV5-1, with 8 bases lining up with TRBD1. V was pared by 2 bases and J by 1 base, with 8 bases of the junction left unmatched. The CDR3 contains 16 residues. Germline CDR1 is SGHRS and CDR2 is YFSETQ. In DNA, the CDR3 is TGCGCCAGCAGCTTTACAGGGGGAGACCTTTCCTACGAGCAGTACTTC. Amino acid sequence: CASSFTGGDLSYEQYF.

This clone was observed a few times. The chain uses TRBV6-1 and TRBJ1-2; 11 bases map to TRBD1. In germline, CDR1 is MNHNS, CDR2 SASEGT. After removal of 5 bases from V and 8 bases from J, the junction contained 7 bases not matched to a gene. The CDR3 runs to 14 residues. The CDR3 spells CASSTGQGAGGYTF. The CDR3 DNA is TGTGCCAGCAGTACCGGACAGGGGGCAGGAGGCTACACCTTC.

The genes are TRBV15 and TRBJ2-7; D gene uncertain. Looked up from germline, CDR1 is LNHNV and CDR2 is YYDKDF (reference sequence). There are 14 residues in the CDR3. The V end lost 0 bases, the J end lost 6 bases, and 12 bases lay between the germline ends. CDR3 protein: CATSRDPTWFEQYF. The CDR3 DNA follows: TGTGCCACCAGCAGAGATCCCACATGGTTCGAGCAGTACTTC.